This T cell receptor (beta chain) was retrieved from a study of T-cell memory formation after mild COVID-19. Study in general: Each donor largely had its own TCR clusters. Regarding the study as a whole: Clones shrinking from day 15 to 85 showed even CD4/CD8 mixes; later expanders tilted CD4+. Contracting CD8+ clones were enriched in EMRA, CD4+ mainly in CM and EM. Detection of some responders pre-infection suggested pre-existing cross-reactive memory T cells participated.

V was pared by 2 bases and J by 3 bases, with 11 bases between. The CDR3 sequence is 15 residues long. Germline CDR1 SEHNR, CDR2 FQNEAQ (reference sequence). This clonotype appeared many times. No antigen is known for it. TCRdb re-called the 5' RACE reads with MiXCR, one entry per CDR3 protein. The data contain about 350,000 distinct CDR3 sequences, roughly 15% of them singletons. This receptor was taken from a man aged 18 to 30 who had mild COVID-19 (a few samples of this study predate the infection). Cell type and time point are not known. Sequences were obtained from PBMCs or a T cell subset sorted from them (not recorded which). The J gene is TRBJ2-1, the V gene TRBV7-9; D possibly corresponds to TRBD2 (7 bases). The CDR3: CASSLPGGNYNEQFF. For the CDR3, the DNA is TGTGCCAGCAGCTTACCGGGGGGCAACTACAATGAGCAGTTCTTC.